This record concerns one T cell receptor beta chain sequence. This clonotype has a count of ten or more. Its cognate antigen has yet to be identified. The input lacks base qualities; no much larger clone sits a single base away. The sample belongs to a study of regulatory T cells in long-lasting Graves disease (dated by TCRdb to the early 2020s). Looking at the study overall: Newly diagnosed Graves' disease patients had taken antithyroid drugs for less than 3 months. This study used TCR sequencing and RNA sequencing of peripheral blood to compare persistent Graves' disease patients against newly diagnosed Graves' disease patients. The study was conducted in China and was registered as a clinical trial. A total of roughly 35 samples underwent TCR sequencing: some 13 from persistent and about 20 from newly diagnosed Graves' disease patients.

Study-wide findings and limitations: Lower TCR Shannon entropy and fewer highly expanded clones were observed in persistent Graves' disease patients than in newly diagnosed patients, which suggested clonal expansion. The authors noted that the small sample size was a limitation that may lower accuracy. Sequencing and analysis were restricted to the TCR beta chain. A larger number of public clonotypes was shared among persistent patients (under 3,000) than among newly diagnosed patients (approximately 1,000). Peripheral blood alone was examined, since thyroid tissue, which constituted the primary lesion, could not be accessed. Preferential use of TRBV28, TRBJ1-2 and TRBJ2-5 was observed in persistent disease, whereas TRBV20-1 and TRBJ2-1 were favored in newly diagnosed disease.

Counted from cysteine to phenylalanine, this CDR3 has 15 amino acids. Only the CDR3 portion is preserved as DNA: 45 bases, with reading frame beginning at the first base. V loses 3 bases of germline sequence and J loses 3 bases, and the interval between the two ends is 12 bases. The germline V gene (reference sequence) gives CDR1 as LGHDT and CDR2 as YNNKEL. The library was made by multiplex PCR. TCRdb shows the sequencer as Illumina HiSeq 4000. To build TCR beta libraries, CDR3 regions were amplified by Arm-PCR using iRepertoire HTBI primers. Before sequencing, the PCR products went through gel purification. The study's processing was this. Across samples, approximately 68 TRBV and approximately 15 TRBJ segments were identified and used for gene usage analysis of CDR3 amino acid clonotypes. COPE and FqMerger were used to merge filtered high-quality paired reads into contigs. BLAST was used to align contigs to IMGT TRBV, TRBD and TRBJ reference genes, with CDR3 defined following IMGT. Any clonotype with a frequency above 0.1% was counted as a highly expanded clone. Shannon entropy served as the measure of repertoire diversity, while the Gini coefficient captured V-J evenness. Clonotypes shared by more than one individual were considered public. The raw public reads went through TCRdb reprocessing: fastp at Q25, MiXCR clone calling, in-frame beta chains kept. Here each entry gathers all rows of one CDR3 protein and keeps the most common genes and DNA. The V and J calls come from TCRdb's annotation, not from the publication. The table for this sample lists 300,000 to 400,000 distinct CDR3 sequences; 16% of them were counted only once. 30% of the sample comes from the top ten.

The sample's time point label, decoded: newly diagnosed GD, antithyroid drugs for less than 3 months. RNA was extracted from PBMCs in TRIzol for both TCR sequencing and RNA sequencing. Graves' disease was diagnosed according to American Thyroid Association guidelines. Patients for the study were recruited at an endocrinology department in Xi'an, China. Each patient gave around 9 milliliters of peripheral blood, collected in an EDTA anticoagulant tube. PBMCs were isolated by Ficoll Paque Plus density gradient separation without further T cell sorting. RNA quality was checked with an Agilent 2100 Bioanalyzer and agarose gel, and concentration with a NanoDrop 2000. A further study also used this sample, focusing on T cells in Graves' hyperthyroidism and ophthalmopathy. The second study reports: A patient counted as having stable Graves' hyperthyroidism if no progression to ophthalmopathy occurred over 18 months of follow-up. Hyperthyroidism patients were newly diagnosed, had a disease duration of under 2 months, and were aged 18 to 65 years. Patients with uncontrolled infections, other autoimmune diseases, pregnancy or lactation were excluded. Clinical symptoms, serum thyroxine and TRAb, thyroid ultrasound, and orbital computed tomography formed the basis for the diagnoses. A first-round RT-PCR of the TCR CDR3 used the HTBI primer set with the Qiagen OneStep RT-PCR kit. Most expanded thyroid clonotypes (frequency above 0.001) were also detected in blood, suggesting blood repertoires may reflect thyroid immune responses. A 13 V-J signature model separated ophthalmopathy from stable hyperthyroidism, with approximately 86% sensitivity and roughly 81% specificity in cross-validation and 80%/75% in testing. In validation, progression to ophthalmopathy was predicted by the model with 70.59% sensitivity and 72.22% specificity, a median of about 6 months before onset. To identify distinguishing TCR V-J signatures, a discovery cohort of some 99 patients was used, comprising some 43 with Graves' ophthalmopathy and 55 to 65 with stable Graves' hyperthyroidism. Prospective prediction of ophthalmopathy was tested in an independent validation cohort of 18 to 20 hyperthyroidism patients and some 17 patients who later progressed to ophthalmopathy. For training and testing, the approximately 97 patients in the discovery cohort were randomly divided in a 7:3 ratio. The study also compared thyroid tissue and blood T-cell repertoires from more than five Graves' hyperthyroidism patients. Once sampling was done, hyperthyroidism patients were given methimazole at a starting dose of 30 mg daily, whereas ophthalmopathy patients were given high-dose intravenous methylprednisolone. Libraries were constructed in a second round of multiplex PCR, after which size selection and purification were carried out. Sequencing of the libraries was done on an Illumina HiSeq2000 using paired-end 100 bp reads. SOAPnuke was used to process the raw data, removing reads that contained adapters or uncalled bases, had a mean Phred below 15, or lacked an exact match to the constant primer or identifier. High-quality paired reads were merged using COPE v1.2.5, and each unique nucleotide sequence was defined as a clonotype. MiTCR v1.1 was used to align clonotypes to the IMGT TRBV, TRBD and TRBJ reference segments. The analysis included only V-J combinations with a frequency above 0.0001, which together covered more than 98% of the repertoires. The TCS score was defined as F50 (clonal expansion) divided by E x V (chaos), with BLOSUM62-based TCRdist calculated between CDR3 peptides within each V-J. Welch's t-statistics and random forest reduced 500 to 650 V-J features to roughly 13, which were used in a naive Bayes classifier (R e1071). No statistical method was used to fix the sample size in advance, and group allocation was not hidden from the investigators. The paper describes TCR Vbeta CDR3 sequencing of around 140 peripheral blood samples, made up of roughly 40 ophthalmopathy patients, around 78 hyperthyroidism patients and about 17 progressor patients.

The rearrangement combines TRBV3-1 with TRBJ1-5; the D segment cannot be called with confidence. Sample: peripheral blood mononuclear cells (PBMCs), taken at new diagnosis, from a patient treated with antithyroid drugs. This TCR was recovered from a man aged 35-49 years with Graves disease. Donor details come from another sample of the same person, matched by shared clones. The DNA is TGTGCCAGCAGCCAGGATACACAACCCAATCAGCCCCAGCATTTT. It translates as CASSQDTQPNQPQHF.